Listed here are 30 T cell receptor beta chains from one sample, sequenced in a study of vaccination effects on CD4 cells after COVID-19. Viral peptide pools were used in the ViraFEST assay to expand antigen-specific CD4+ T cells, and sequencing came afterward. Upon completion of roughly ten days in culture, CD4+ T cells were isolated. Negative nucleocapsid antibody tests before and after vaccination confirmed no previous SARS-CoV-2 infection. These receptors are not linked to any known antigen. Assay: immunoSEQ multiplex PCR; the TCRdb copy retains only in-frame clones and omits some. The table includes approximately 74,000 clones, roughly 74% detected once. Specimen: CD4+ T cells from PBMCs cultured with HCoV-NL63 spike peptides, collected before COVID-19 vaccination. These receptors all come from a human donor who received a COVID-19 vaccine.

The chain uses TRBV20-1 and TRBJ2-5; no definite D call. The germline CDR1 and CDR2 sequences are DFQATT and SNEGSKA (reference sequence). The CDR3 covers 11 residues. V lost 3 bases to trimming and J lost 5 bases, with 7 bases between them. The chain's CDR3 is CSASRAETQYF. CDR3 coding DNA: TGCAGTGCTAGTCGGGCCGAGACCCAGTACTTC.

The chain carries TRBV18 and TRBJ2-3; 8 positions match TRBD1. Losses at the gene ends were 4 bases for V and 3 bases for J; bases not matched to a gene: 6. The CDR3 covers 15 residues. Germline V gene sequence: CDR1 KGHSH, CDR2 LQKENI. CDR3 amino acids: CASSLWTGQTDTQYF. In DNA form, the CDR3 reads TGTGCCAGCTCACTATGGACAGGGCAGACAGATACGCAGTATTTT.

The V and J genes are TRBV18 and TRBJ1-1, with 8 positions matching TRBD1. V dropped 2 bases and J dropped 3; count of bases not matched to a gene: 2. The length of the CDR3 is 14 residues. Germline V gene sequence: CDR1 KGHSH, CDR2 LQKENI. The CDR3 bases are TGTGCCAGCTCACCAGGACAGGGTCACACTGAAGCTTTCTTT. It encodes CASSPGQGHTEAFF.

The chain joins TRBV12-2 to TRBJ1-6. TRBV12-2 is noted as a pseudogene. The CDR3 sequence is 13 residues long. In DNA form, the CDR3 reads TGTGCAAGTCGTTCCGTGACGCATTCACCCCTCCACTTT. Translation: CASRSVTHSPLHF.

This clone was picked up a small number of times. The chain has TRBV27 and TRBJ1-5; D gene ambiguous. The CDR3 is 14 residues long. Trimming left V 3 bases short and J 4 bases short, with 10 bases between. Germline assignment: CDR1 MNHEY and CDR2 SMNVEV (reference sequence). DNA of the CDR3: TGTGCCAGCAGTTTTCGGCAGAATAATCAGCCCCAGCATTTT. Protein: CASSFRQNNQPQHF.

The J gene is TRBJ2-7, the V gene TRBV12-3 or TRBV12-4; no reliable D call. This CDR3 spans 12 amino acids. Deletions cut 5 bases from V and 0 bases from J, with 5 bases between. As DNA, the CDR3 is TGTGCCAGCAGTCGGAGCTCCTACGAGCAGTACGTC. Translation gives CASSRSSYEQYV.

This chain links TRBV12-5 with TRBJ1-6; 9 bases fit TRBD1. V trimming: 6 bases; J trimming: 8 bases; junction bases outside the gene matches: 5. Germline values: CDR1 LGHNT, CDR2 FRNRAP. The length of the CDR3 is 14 residues. CDR3 nucleotides: TGTGCTAGTGGCGTCGGGACAGGGTATTCACCCCTCCACTTT. It is translated as CASGVGTGYSPLHF.

This clone was seen only once. The V gene is TRBV3-1 (or the pseudogene TRBV3-2), the J gene TRBJ1-2, with TRBD1 matching 11 bases. The V gene's germline CDR1 is LGHDT and CDR2 YNNKEL (reference sequence). V shed 4 bases, J shed 4 bases, and the junction held 5 bases outside the gene matches. The CDR3 sequence is 15 residues long. CDR3 region: CASSPRDRGFYGYTF. The CDR3 DNA is TGTGCCAGCAGCCCCCGGGACAGGGGGTTCTATGGCTACACCTTC.

The J gene is TRBJ1-2, the V gene TRBV7-2; D uncertain. This CDR3 has 14 residues. V lost 1 base, J lost 8 bases, and 14 bases lay in between. Germline values: CDR1 SGHTA, CDR2 FQGNSA. This chain's CDR3 is CASSLVSTPFGYTF. DNA for the CDR3: TGTGCCAGCAGCTTAGTATCTACGCCTTTCGGCTACACCTTC.

The genes are TRBV7-9 and TRBJ1-3, with D unclear. The CDR3 extends over 15 amino acids. Trimming removed 5 bases from V and 0 bases from J, with 11 bases in between. The germline V gene has CDR1 SEHNR and CDR2 FQNEAQ (reference sequence). As DNA, the CDR3 is TGTGCCAGCAGCCCATCAGCCTTCTCTGGAAACACCATATATTTT. Protein: CASSPSAFSGNTIYF.

V gene TRBV6-5 combines with J gene TRBJ2-7, with a possible D match to TRBD1 (5 bases). Looked up from germline, CDR1 is MNHEY and CDR2 is SVGAGI. CDR3 length equals 13 residues. The CDR3: CASSYSDKSVQSV. CDR3 in DNA: TGTGCCAGCAGTTACTCGGACAAGTCTGTTCAGTCGGTC.

V and J are TRBV9 and TRBJ1-2; 8 bases align to TRBD1. V lost 4 bases and J lost 3; bases outside the gene matches: 5. Germline V gives CDR1 SGDLS, CDR2 YYNGEE. There are 14 residues in the CDR3. The chain's CDR3 is CASSPQDRDYGYTF. DNA for the CDR3: TGTGCCAGCAGCCCGCAGGACAGGGACTATGGCTACACCTTC.

The chain couples TRBV30 to TRBJ2-3; perhaps TRBD2 as D (5 bases). The V end was cut by 3 bases, the J end by 0 bases, with 13 bases between. Germline CDR1 and CDR2: GTSNPN and SVGIG (reference sequence). The length of the CDR3 is 15 residues. The CDR3 sequence: CAWSEGLSSTDTQYF. The CDR3 bases are TGTGCCTGGAGCGAGGGTCTGTCTAGCACAGATACGCAGTATTTT.

The genes are TRBV7-2 and TRBJ2-3; 7 bases line up with TRBD2. V shed 5 bases, J shed 4 bases, and the junction held 9 bases outside the gene matches. The CDR3 extends over 15 amino acids. Germline V CDR1 and CDR2: SGHTA, FQGNSA. DNA for the CDR3: TGTGCCAGCAGCCCAGGGTGGGGGGGATCAGATACGCAGTATTTT. Encoded protein: CASSPGWGGSDTQYF.

The gene calls are TRBV15 and TRBJ1-1, with D uncertain. Germline-derived CDR1 and CDR2 are LNHNV and YYDKDF (reference sequence). Trimming stripped 5 bases from V and 0 bases from J, with 7 bases between. CDR3 length: 13 residues. The CDR3 loop reads CATSRLLNTEAFF. The CDR3 nucleotides are TGTGCCACCAGCCGACTACTGAACACTGAAGCTTTCTTT.

This clone has only a few counts. The sample holds other DNA sequences that translate to the same CDR3. The rearrangement uses TRBV3-1 (or the pseudogene TRBV3-2) and TRBJ2-2, with 15 bases fitting TRBD2. J was trimmed by 4 bases and V by 0 bases; bases with no gene match: 3. From germline, CDR1 is LGHDT and CDR2 YNNKEL (reference sequence). The CDR3 runs to 18 residues. The CDR3 loop is CASSQEGLAGGGTGELFF. Here the CDR3 DNA reads TGTGCCAGCAGCCAAGAGGGACTAGCGGGGGGAGGCACCGGGGAGCTGTTTTTT.

This clone turned up a few times. The rearrangement uses TRBV15 and TRBJ2-7; D gene uncertain. Germline V gene data show CDR1 as LNHNV and CDR2 as YYDKDF (reference sequence). The CDR3 is made up of 14 amino acids. V was trimmed by 3 bases and J by 0 bases, leaving 9 bases between them. The CDR3 reads CATSSLTSSYEQYV. The CDR3 DNA reads TGTGCCACCAGCAGCCTAACCAGCTCCTACGAGCAGTACGTC.

The chain combines TRBV7-9 with TRBJ2-5, with D possibly being TRBD2 (8 bases). V lost 5 bases, J lost 5 bases, and 21 bases lay in between. The length of the CDR3 is 16 residues. Germline values: CDR1 SEHNR, CDR2 FQNEAQ (reference sequence). The CDR3, as DNA: TGTGCCAGCAGCGCCGGGACTAGGGGGCGGGGGGAGACCCAGTACTTC. Translating it yields CASSAGTRGRGETQYF.

The chain recombines TRBV18 with TRBJ1-3, with D uncertain. Germline lookup yields CDR1 KGHSH and CDR2 LQKENI. This CDR3 is built from 15 residues. Trimming took 3 bases from V and 1 from J, leaving 10 bases between them. In DNA form, the CDR3 reads TGTGCCAGCTCACCGTCGACTTTGTCTGGAAACACCATATATTTT. Its translation: CASSPSTLSGNTIYF.

The V gene is TRBV3-1 (or the pseudogene TRBV3-2), the J gene TRBJ1-2, with a tentative D call TRBD1 (5 bases). From germline, CDR1 is LGHDT and CDR2 YNNKEL (reference sequence). The CDR3 loop spans 18 amino acids. Between the trimmed V and J ends, which lost 2 bases and 0 bases, there was a span of 19 bases. The CDR3 loop is CASSQPPSRAATNYGYTF. The CDR3 bases are TGTGCCAGCAGCCAACCGCCAAGCAGGGCGGCCACTAACTATGGCTACACCTTC.

By frequency in the sample, this clone is medium-sized (0.01 to 0.1%). The V and J genes are TRBV11-2 and TRBJ2-7, with D tentatively TRBD1 or TRBD2 (5 bases each). Trimming left V 8 bases short and J 0 bases short, with 14 bases between. The CDR3 covers 14 residues. From germline, CDR1 is SGHAT and CDR2 FQNNGV. The CDR3 nucleotides are TGTGCCAGCGGGAAGGGACCAAACTCCTACGAGCAGTACGTC. This sequence encodes CASGKGPNSYEQYV.

The chain links TRBV19 to TRBJ2-3; D may be TRBD1 (8 bases). Germline lookup yields CDR1 LNHDA and CDR2 SQIVND (reference sequence). Between the trimmed V and J ends, which lost 3 bases and 4 bases, there was a span of 23 bases. CDR3 size: 18 residues. This CDR3 reads CASSMFLTGGGWSDTQYF. The CDR3 DNA sequence: TGTGCCAGTAGTATGTTCCTAACAGGGGGGGGCTGGTCAGATACGCAGTATTTT.

The V and J genes are TRBV12-5 and TRBJ2-1; D possibly corresponds to TRBD2 (7 bases). The germline V gene has CDR1 LGHNT and CDR2 FRNRAP. CDR3 size: 15 residues. V dropped 0 bases and J dropped 4 bases, with 10 bases sitting between them. CDR3 sequence reads: CASGLVGGAYNEQFF. CDR3 bases: TGTGCTAGTGGTTTGGTGGGGGGGGCGTACAATGAGCAGTTCTTC. The full variable domain, with the rest looked up from reference TRBV12-5 and TRBJ2-1, is DARVTQTPRHKVTEMGQEVTMRCQPILGHNTVFWYRQTMMQGLELLAYFRNRAPLDDSGMPKDRFSAEMPDATLATLKIQPSEPRDSAVYFCASGLVGGAYNEQFFGPGTRLTVL.

This clone was counted between two and nine times. This sequence joins TRBV28 and TRBJ2-3; D call uncertain. The germline V and J ends were trimmed by 5 bases and 0 bases, with 15 bases remaining between them. There are 16 residues in the CDR3. Germline V CDR1 and CDR2: MDHEN, SYDVKM. The CDR3 DNA reads as TGTGCCAGCAGTCCGGCTTTGGGCCGAAGCACAGATACGCAGTATTTT. Amino acids: CASSPALGRSTDTQYF.

V usage is TRBV7-3 and J usage is TRBJ2-3; D is ambiguous. Germline V gives CDR1 SGHTA, CDR2 FQGTGA. This CDR3 is 13 amino acids long. V was cut by 1 base and J by 0 bases, with 2 bases left in between. This CDR3 reads CASSLISTDTQYF. CDR3 nucleotide sequence: TGTGCCAGCAGCTTAATTAGCACAGATACGCAGTATTTT.

The V call is TRBV5-5, the J call TRBJ2-1, with 15 bases lining up with TRBD2. The CDR3 spans 20 residues. Germline V lookup: CDR1 SGHKS, CDR2 YYEKEE (reference sequence). The V and J ends lost 0 bases and 2 bases, in that order; junction bases with no gene match: 9. CDR3 nucleotide sequence: TGTGCCAGCAGCTTGGAACCCGGACTAGCGGGGGGGAGCGCCTACAATGAGCAGTTCTTC. This gives the protein CASSLEPGLAGGSAYNEQFF.

This chain's CDR3 is CASSPPGDGENTEAFF. CDR3 in DNA: TGTGCCAGCAGCCCACCTGGGGACGGTGAAAACACTGAAGCTTTCTTT. The rearrangement links TRBV7-9 to TRBJ1-1, with a tentative D call TRBD1 (5 bases). CDR3 size: 16 residues. Looked up from germline, CDR1 is SEHNR and CDR2 is FQNEAQ (reference sequence). The ends were cut back, 5 bases at V and 2 bases at J, with 18 bases in the middle.

The chain recombines TRBV7-3 with TRBJ2-1; TRBD2 is a possible D gene (6 bases). Germline CDR1 is SGHTA and CDR2 is FQGTGA. V lost 3 bases to trimming and J lost 8 bases, with 11 bases between them. This CDR3 has 13 amino acids. CDR3 nucleotides: TGTGCCAGCAGCTTCGGGAGCGGCGATGAGCAGTTCTTC. Its protein product is CASSFGSGDEQFF.

The chain employs TRBV28 and TRBJ1-1; 8 nucleotides align to TRBD1. Unmatched junction bases numbered 5, after V lost 3 bases and J lost 5 bases. CDR3 length: 14 residues. Per the germline V gene, CDR1 is MDHEN and CDR2 is SYDVKM. For the CDR3, the DNA is TGTGCCAGCAGTTTTACAGGGGGTAGAACTGAAGCTTTCTTT. Protein sequence: CASSFTGGRTEAFF.

V gene TRBV7-9 combines with J gene TRBJ2-1, with D perhaps TRBD2 (5 bases). Deletions cut 5 bases from V and 8 bases from J, with 19 bases between. This CDR3 has 15 residues. Germline values: CDR1 SEHNR, CDR2 FQNEAQ (reference sequence). DNA for the CDR3: TGTGCCAGCAGCCCGGCGCGGGTATTACTCGATGAGCAGTTCTTC. The encoded protein is CASSPARVLLDEQFF.